The rows below give T cell receptor beta chains drawn from one sample of a study of early T cells in non-severe SARS-CoV-2 infection. Each CDR3 protein gets one entry after TCRdb re-called the 5' RACE reads with MiXCR. The table has some 59,000 distinct CDR3 sequences, 7.5% to 9% seen once. The starting material was whole blood, obtained at baseline. These receptors came from an adult who was a healthcare worker with PCR-confirmed SARS-CoV-2 infection or an uninfected control (not recorded which). Both conserved end residues are part of each CDR3. The D gene is left open where the match is weak. Not all rows give a size; the values are once, few, many and, for expanded clones, a class.

v_gene	j_gene	d_gene	abundance	CDR3aa	CDR3nt
TRBV19	TRBJ2-3	NA	NA	CASSIGAGSTDTQYF	TGTGCCAGTAGTATAGGAGCAGGTTCGACAGATACGCAGTATTTT
TRBV7-2	TRBJ2-1	NA	many	CASSLPGWYEQFF	TGTGCCAGCAGCTTACCAGGGTGGTATGAGCAGTTCTTC
TRBV27	TRBJ2-7	TRBD1	NA	CASSGTGTGGYEQYF	TGTGCCAGCAGCGGGACCGGGACAGGGGGCTACGAGCAGTACTTC
TRBV18	TRBJ2-3	TRBD1	few	CASSPLPGQGRSDTQYF	TGTGCCAGCTCACCACTGCCGGGACAGGGGCGGTCAGATACGCAGTATTTT
TRBV7-6	TRBJ2-3	NA	many	CASSFTTEYSSTDTQYF	TGTGCCAGCAGCTTCACGACAGAATACTCTAGCACAGATACGCAGTATTTT
TRBV4-1	TRBJ2-1	NA	NA	CASSQDPRGERTSLF	TGCGCCAGCAGCCAAGACCCCCGGGGCGAAAGAACGTCCCTCTTC
TRBV6-6	TRBJ2-5	TRBD2	NA	CASSSGLAGIQETQYF	TGTGCCAGCAGTTCCGGACTAGCGGGGATCCAAGAGACCCAGTACTTC
TRBV3-1	TRBJ2-5	TRBD2	NA	CASSQQSGSMETQYF	TGTGCCAGCAGCCAACAAAGCGGGAGCATGGAGACCCAGTACTTC
TRBV12-3/TRBV12-4	TRBJ2-7	NA	few	CASSPTERYEQYF	TGTGCCAGCAGCCCGACAGAACGCTACGAGCAGTACTTC
TRBV4-2	TRBJ2-1	TRBD2	NA	CASSQLAGGNNEQFF	TGTGCCAGCAGCCAATTAGCGGGGGGGAACAATGAGCAGTTCTTC
TRBV6-5	TRBJ2-2	NA	few	CASRLGTDPSTGELFF	TGTGCCAGCAGGCTTGGGACGGACCCGAGCACCGGGGAGCTGTTTTTT
TRBV18	TRBJ2-1	TRBD2	NA	CASSYLAGANNEQFF	TGTGCCAGCTCCTACCTAGCGGGGGCTAACAATGAGCAGTTCTTC
TRBV27	TRBJ2-3	TRBD2	once	CASSFVGGGPTDTQYF	TGTGCCAGCAGTTTTGTGGGGGGAGGGCCTACAGATACGCAGTATTTT
TRBV6-6	TRBJ2-1	TRBD1	NA	CASSYPDRVDNEQFF	TGTGCCAGCAGTTACCCGGACAGGGTAGACAATGAGCAGTTCTTC
TRBV3-1	TRBJ2-1	NA	NA	CASSRDLRGRGEQFF	TGTGCCAGCAGCCGTGACTTGCGGGGGCGAGGTGAGCAGTTCTTC
TRBV7-2	TRBJ2-7	NA	many	CASSWASSGQYF	TGTGCCAGCAGCTGGGCTAGCTCAGGGCAGTACTTC
TRBV5-4	TRBJ2-7	NA	NA	CASSLWGSGEQYF	TGTGCCAGCAGCTTGTGGGGGTCTGGCGAGCAGTACTTC
TRBV5-1	TRBJ2-7	NA	few	CASRSTGTVLSYEQYF	TGCGCCAGCAGGTCAACCGGGACTGTACTTTCCTACGAGCAGTACTTC
TRBV20-1	TRBJ2-7	NA	NA	CSARGGASGTYEQYF	TGCAGTGCTAGAGGGGGGGCTAGCGGCACCTACGAGCAGTACTTC
TRBV9	TRBJ1-3	NA	NA	CASSNTPFRDGGSVSGNTIYF	TGTGCCAGCAGCAACACACCTTTTCGGGACGGCGGCTCTGTTTCCGGAAACACCATATATTTT
TRBV25-1	TRBJ1-4	NA	few	CASSEAEGEKLFF	TGTGCCAGCAGTGAAGCGGAGGGCGAAAAACTGTTTTTT
TRBV29-1	TRBJ2-3	NA	few	CSVEGGSRTDTQYF	TGCAGCGTTGAAGGAGGCAGTCGCACAGATACGCAGTATTTT
TRBV19	TRBJ2-5	NA	many	CASSIGSESNQETQYF	TGTGCCAGTAGTATTGGATCAGAAAGTAATCAAGAGACCCAGTACTTC
TRBV7-2	TRBJ2-2	TRBD2	many	CASSSGLAGALSNTGELFF	TGTGCCAGCAGCTCCGGACTAGCGGGAGCCCTATCGAACACCGGGGAGCTGTTTTTT
TRBV12-3/TRBV12-4	TRBJ1-1	NA	few	CASSLGADTEAFF	TGTGCCAGCAGTTTGGGGGCGGACACTGAAGCTTTCTTT
TRBV12-3/TRBV12-4	TRBJ1-1	NA	many	CASSRSGGTGAFF	TGTGCCAGCAGCCGGTCGGGGGGGACTGGAGCTTTCTTT
TRBV19	TRBJ1-1	NA	NA	CASSIDRRNTEAFF	TGTGCCAGTAGTATCGACAGGAGGAACACTGAAGCTTTCTTT
TRBV12-3/TRBV12-4	TRBJ2-2	TRBD1	many	CASSQGQGRTGELFF	TGTGCCAGCAGCCAAGGACAGGGGAGGACCGGGGAGCTGTTTTTT
TRBV4-1	TRBJ2-4	TRBD1	few	CASSQLGQGAKNIQYF	TGCGCCAGCAGCCAACTGGGACAGGGGGCAAAAAACATTCAGTACTTC
TRBV5-6	TRBJ1-1	NA	many	CASSLPRGLNTEAFF	TGTGCCAGCAGCTTGCCGCGGGGATTGAACACTGAAGCTTTCTTT
TRBV29-1	TRBJ2-7	NA	NA	CSVQLQGLGEQYF	TGCAGCGTGCAACTACAGGGTCTCGGCGAGCAGTACTTC
TRBV7-3	TRBJ2-3	NA	many	CASSFGSPADTQYF	TGTGCCAGCAGCTTCGGTTCCCCGGCAGATACGCAGTATTTT
TRBV18	TRBJ2-7	NA	few	CASRNLLNDDYEQYF	TGTGCCAGCCGCAATCTCCTGAATGACGACTACGAGCAGTACTTC
TRBV6-4	TRBJ2-1	TRBD2	many	CASKVDPSGTYNEQFF	TGTGCCAGCAAGGTGGACCCTAGCGGAACTTACAATGAGCAGTTCTTC
TRBV2	TRBJ2-5	NA	NA	CASRGMGTQYF	TGTGCCAGTAGGGGGATGGGGACCCAGTACTTC
TRBV9	TRBJ1-2	NA	few	CASSVATPGPQRDYGYTF	TGTGCCAGCAGCGTAGCCACACCGGGACCCCAAAGGGACTATGGCTACACCTTC
TRBV12-3/TRBV12-4	TRBJ2-7	NA	many	CASSFGGYYEQYF	TGTGCCAGCAGTTTTGGGGGCTACTACGAGCAGTACTTC
TRBV19	TRBJ2-7	TRBD2	few	CASSIFSGNYEQYF	TGTGCCAGTAGTATATTTAGCGGGAACTACGAGCAGTACTTC
TRBV20-1	TRBJ2-3	NA	few	CSALEPQITQYF	TGCAGTGCCCTTGAACCCCAGATTACGCAGTATTTT
TRBV18	TRBJ2-3	NA	many	CASSWDSITDTQYF	TGTGCCAGCTCATGGGACTCCATCACAGATACGCAGTATTTT
TRBV4-2	TRBJ2-2	TRBD2	NA	CASSHSSGRRGSGELFF	TGTGCCAGCAGCCACAGTAGCGGGAGGAGAGGCTCCGGGGAGCTGTTTTTT
TRBV11-3	TRBJ2-7	NA	many	CASSASGEQYF	TGTGCCAGCAGCGCTTCCGGCGAGCAGTACTTC
TRBV12-3/TRBV12-4	TRBJ2-1	TRBD2	NA	CASSSGLAGEQFF	TGTGCCAGCAGCTCCGGACTAGCGGGAGAGCAGTTCTTC